The T cell receptor beta chain described here comes from a study of pediatric ulcerative colitis. Clones were read by immunoSEQ multiplex PCR, and TCRdb kept only the in-frame ones, dropping some. This sample has about 36,000 clones, with about three quarters found just once. Regarding this clone: Its antigen is undetermined.

During colonoscopy, one to two rectal pinch biopsies were collected. Findings and limits, study-wide: Total lymphocyte DNA, not sorted subsets, was the template. Rectal pinch biopsies may have included blood-derived T cells, especially in patients with overt colitis.

Source material: gut tissue. The TCR was taken from a boy between 10 and 17 years old with moderate ulcerative colitis.

The CDR3 loop is CASSLSYGGLGEQYF. CDR3 coding DNA: TGTGCCAGCAGTTTATCGTACGGGGGGTTGGGCGAGCAGTACTTC. This chain joins TRBV27 and TRBJ2-7; 7 bases match TRBD2. Per germline, CDR1 MNHEY and CDR2 SMNVEV (reference sequence). V shed 0 bases and J 6 bases; nucleotides not matched to a gene: 8. The CDR3 contains 15 residues.